The clone carrying this TCR beta chain was observed a few times. The antigen remains undetermined. CMV status came from CD4+ T cell IFNgamma after overnight CMV lysate stimulation of fresh PBMCs. Both TRBC1 and TRBC2 were covered by a beta constant-region primer of two equimolar oligonucleotides. Four rounds of PCR amplified the ligated cDNA using nested alpha and beta constant-region primers plus SP2. Via MiXCR, TCRdb re-called the UMI-ligation and nested PCR reads, giving one row per CDR3 protein. The table lists roughly 150,000 distinct CDR3 sequences, approximately 22% of them singletons, with 0.095% to 0.12% in the top ten. These data belong to a study of naive and memory T cell subsets. Regarding the study as a whole: Naive repertoires, especially CD8, held a few larger clonotypes, possibly memory cells re-expressing CD45RA. Clonotypes are single alpha or beta chains, not paired receptors.

Source material: naive CD4+ T cells from blood. This TCR came from a human donor in good health.

CDR3 DNA sequence: TGCAGTGCTAGAGATTCGGGATCGGGCACCGGGGAGCTGTTTTTT. This codes for CSARDSGSGTGELFF. This chain uses TRBV20-1 with TRBJ2-2, with D tentatively TRBD2 (5 bases). The CDR3 consists of 15 residues. V lost 0 bases, J lost 4 bases, and 12 bases lay in between. The germline V gene encodes CDR1 DFQATT and CDR2 SNEGSKA (reference sequence).